This TCR beta chain was observed in a study of T cell responses to AZD1222 COVID-19 vaccine. Pooling covered second doses at about 4 or about 12 weeks. The CDR3 runs to 12 residues. The V gene's germline CDR1 is SGHTA and CDR2 FQGNSA. V was trimmed by 4 bases and J by 10 bases, leaving 13 bases between them. Profiling relied on immunoSEQ multiplex PCR, and the TCRdb table lists in-frame clones only, not all of them. The profile shows about 120,000 clones, about 79% of them singletons. The material sequenced was peripheral blood, taken 28 days after the second AZD1222 dose. The rearrangement uses TRBV7-2 and TRBJ1-2; D is perhaps TRBD1 (6 bases). The sequence derives from an adult who received the AZD1222 COVID-19 vaccine. The CDR3 DNA is TGTGCCAGCAGCTATGGGGCAGGGGTCTACACCTTC. This encodes CASSYGAGVYTF.